This T cell receptor beta chain was sequenced during a study of molecular identifiers for immune sequencing clone quantification. General observations from the study: Clonotypes surpassing 20 RNA copies contained over 98% of effector molecules, versus under 1% in naive cells.

TCRdb re-called the PCR reads with MiXCR, one entry per CDR3 protein. The table shows 350,000 or so distinct CDR3 sequences, with roughly a fifth occurring only once. The CDR3 totals 13 residues. Trimming removed 3 bases at V and 9 bases at J, with 12 bases between. Germline CDR1 is LGHNA and CDR2 is YSLEER. On this clonotype: Its antigen is unidentified.

Naive CD8 T cells underwent sorting with the CD8+CD4-CCR7+CD45RA+ definition. This rearrangement joins TRBV4-3 to TRBJ1-5; D remains unclear. Sequencing used naive CD8+ T cells from blood, with Jurkat cell RNA spiked in. Subset defined: FACS-sorted CD8+CD4-CCR7+CD45RA+ naive T cells. The origin of this receptor is a human donor in good health. Some libraries in this study had Jurkat cell RNA spiked in. As DNA, the CDR3 is TGCGCCAGCAGCCACACATTCGAGGGGCCCCAGCATTTT. Protein product: CASSHTFEGPQHF.